This T cell receptor beta chain was captured in a study of OX40 agonist ivuxolimab in advanced cancers. Study context: Ivuxolimab is an agonistic anti-OX40 (CD134) antibody, and patients were treated with it. Findings and limits, study-wide: On average, CD8+ T cells had more expanded clones than CD4+.

On this clone: The antigen remains undetermined.

The CDR3 is 15 amino acids. Germline values: CDR1 MNHEY, CDR2 SVGAGI. The V end was cut by 2 bases, the J end by 0 bases, with 8 bases between. Patients had blood sampled at baseline and again on cycle 4 day 1 and cycle 7 day 1. This table comes from immunoSEQ multiplex PCR, and its TCRdb copy is limited to in-frame clones, with some not included. The data contain about 46,000 clones, around 77% of them seen just once; the ten biggest clones take up around 2.5%. The chain recombines TRBV6-5 with TRBJ1-3, with D perhaps matching TRBD1 (5 bases). The sample consisted of CD4+ or CD8+ T cells sorted from blood, taken in a trial of the OX40 agonist ivuxolimab. This clonotype was sampled from an adult with an advanced solid tumor such as melanoma, head and neck, liver or kidney cancer. The CDR3 loop reads CASSYGGISGNTIYF. As DNA, the CDR3 is TGTGCCAGCAGTTACGGGGGTATCTCTGGAAACACCATATATTTT.